This entry lists 18 T cell receptor beta chains sequenced from one sample in a study. One entry per CDR3 protein, called by TCRdb with MiXCR from the RT-PCR reads. The sample lists more than 550,000 distinct CDR3 sequences, 12% to 15% seen once, with 3.6% in the top ten. The sequencing sample was made of memory CD4+ T cells from blood. These receptors were collected from a female donor in good health, serving as a healthy control.

This clonotype was detected ten times or more. The chain employs TRBV20-1 and TRBJ2-7, with 13 bases fitting TRBD2. With 6 bases clipped from V and 4 bases from J, the junction kept 12 bases outside the gene matches. Germline CDR1 reads DFQATT; CDR2 reads SNEGSKA (reference sequence). The CDR3 length is 16 residues. This CDR3 reads CSARTLGLAGVYEQYF. CDR3 in DNA: TGCAGTGCCAGGACGCTTGGACTAGCGGGAGTTTACGAGCAGTACTTC.

This clonotype was seen only a few times. This chain links TRBV5-1 with TRBJ2-1, with TRBD2 matching over 7 bases. The germline gives CDR1 SGHRS, CDR2 YFSETQ. This CDR3 has 15 residues. Trimming at V came to 4 bases and at J to 4 bases, leaving 8 bases not matched to a gene. CDR3 region: CASSPVTAGYNEQFF. Here the CDR3 DNA reads TGCGCCAGCAGCCCAGTAACAGCGGGGTACAATGAGCAGTTCTTC.

This clonotype appeared once. This chain joins TRBV27 and TRBJ1-6, with D perhaps TRBD1 (5 bases). Germline assignment: CDR1 MNHEY and CDR2 SMNVEV (reference sequence). The V end lost 1 base, the J end lost 7 bases, and 11 bases lay between the germline ends. CDR3 length: 15 amino acids. The CDR3 DNA follows: TGTGCCAGCAGTTTATTTCGACAGTCAAATTCACCCCTCCACTTT. Its translation is CASSLFRQSNSPLHF.

This clonotype occurred a few times. Here the CDR3 reads CASSFQQGPDTQYF. Here the CDR3 DNA reads TGTGCCAGCAGCTTTCAACAGGGCCCAGATACGCAGTATTTT. J is TRBJ2-3 and V is TRBV7-2; weak D call: TRBD1 (6 bases). This CDR3 region has 14 residues. CDR1 SGHTA and CDR2 FQGNSA come from the germline V gene. V lost 3 bases and J lost 4, with 11 bases in between. The full variable domain, completed using reference TRBV7-2 and TRBJ2-3, is GAGVSQSPSNKVTEKGKDVELRCDPISGHTALYWYRQSLGQGLEFLIYFQGNSAPDKSGLPSDRFSAERTGGSVSTLTIQRTQQEDSAVYLCASSFQQGPDTQYFGPGTRLTVL.

The CDR3 DNA is TGCAGTGCGGACGGGGTCTCCTACGAGCAGTACTTC. This translates into CSADGVSYEQYF. The chain couples TRBV20-1 to TRBJ2-7; D possibly corresponds to TRBD2 (5 bases). Germline CDR1 reads DFQATT; CDR2 reads SNEGSKA (reference sequence). V was pared by 6 bases and J by 0 bases, with 9 bases between. The CDR3 loop spans 12 amino acids.

This clonotype was observed a few times. The DNA for the CDR3 is TGTGCCAGCAGTGCCCGACAGAGGGTGTGGGACACTGAAGCTTTCTTT. Translation: CASSARQRVWDTEAFF. V is TRBV6-2 or TRBV6-3 and J is TRBJ1-1; D possibly corresponds to TRBD1 (5 bases). Trimming removed 5 bases from V and 3 bases from J, with 19 bases in between. The germline gives CDR1 MNHEY, CDR2 SVGEGT. This CDR3 is 16 amino acids long.

In its sample, this clonotype was seen many times. V usage is TRBV4-1 and J usage is TRBJ2-1, with 12 bases fitting TRBD2. The V and J ends lost 6 bases and 7 bases, in that order; junction bases with no gene match: 4. This CDR3 contains 14 residues. Germline V lookup: CDR1 MGHRA, CDR2 YSYEKL. The CDR3 DNA reads as TGCGCCAGCAGTCGACTAGCGGGAGCGAATGAGCAGTTCTTC. Its protein product is CASSRLAGANEQFF.

A few counts support this clonotype. The chain uses TRBV5-1 and TRBJ2-5; tentative D call: TRBD2 (5 bases). Trimming cost V 4 bases and J 3 bases, with 16 bases left between them. Germline loops: CDR1 SGHRS, CDR2 YFSETQ. This CDR3 is 15 amino acids long. CDR3 sequence (DNA): TGCGCCAGCAGCCGAGGGAGCAGTTGGGAAGAGACCCAGTACTTC. It is translated as CASSRGSSWEETQYF.

This clonotype has a handful of counts. The J gene is TRBJ2-1, the V gene TRBV20-1; 7 bases agree with TRBD1. Looked up from germline, CDR1 is DFQATT and CDR2 is SNEGSKA (reference sequence). Losses at the gene ends were 5 bases for V and 7 bases for J; bases not matched to a gene: 14. The CDR3 covers 15 residues. In nucleotides, the CDR3 is TGCAGTGCTCGACCGCTCAGGGGGATGGGGAATGAGCAGTTCTTC. It translates to CSARPLRGMGNEQFF.

In its sample, this clonotype was seen a few times. The rearrangement joins TRBV20-1 to TRBJ2-7, with 8 bases that match TRBD1. Trimming cost V 5 bases and J 7 bases; bases outside gene matches: 10. The CDR3 length is 13 residues. From germline, CDR1 is DFQATT and CDR2 SNEGSKA (reference sequence). The CDR3 coding sequence is TGCAGTGCTCGTACGGACAGGGCGGATGAGCAGTACTTC. Protein product: CSARTDRADEQYF.

The rearrangement joins TRBV7-2 to TRBJ1-1; unclear D gene. V shed 1 base and J shed 5 bases, with 8 bases lying between them. The CDR3 is made up of 13 amino acids. Per the germline V gene, CDR1 is SGHTA and CDR2 is FQGNSA. CDR3: CASSLVGLTEAFF. DNA of the CDR3: TGTGCCAGCAGCTTAGTGGGATTGACTGAAGCTTTCTTT.

This clonotype was seen a few times. The DNA of the CDR3 is TGCGCCAGCAGCTTGGAAAGGCTGAACACTGAAGCTTTCTTT. This translates into CASSLERLNTEAFF. This sequence joins TRBV5-1 and TRBJ1-1; D gene uncertain. The CDR3 has 14 amino acids. Trimming cost V 0 bases and J 0 bases, with 6 bases left between them. Germline V gives CDR1 SGHRS, CDR2 YFSETQ.

A note on this clonotype: A much larger clonotype is one base distant, so this may be a read error. V gene TRBV7-9 combines with J gene TRBJ2-7, with TRBD1 matching over 7 bases. Per germline, CDR1 SEHNR and CDR2 FQNEAQ (reference sequence). The CDR3 contains 16 residues. The CDR3, as DNA: TGTGCCAGCAGCGGTCAAACAGGGGCACTCTCCTACGAGGAGTACTTC. This sequence encodes CASSGQTGALSYEEYF.

This clonotype turned up a few times. The chain is built from TRBV7-8 and TRBJ2-1; 10 bases are a match to TRBD2. V trimming: 5 bases; J trimming: 0 bases; junction bases outside the gene matches: 4. The CDR3 has 16 residues. Germline V gives CDR1 SGHVS, CDR2 FQNEAQ. Here the CDR3 reads CASSPVAGGSYNEQFF. Written as DNA, the CDR3 is TGTGCCAGCAGCCCCGTAGCGGGGGGCTCCTACAATGAGCAGTTCTTC. Full variable domain (rest looked up from reference TRBV7-8 and TRBJ2-1): GAGVSQSPRYKVAKRGQDVALRCDPISGHVSLFWYQQALGQGPEFLTYFQNEAQLDKSGLPSDRFFAERPEGSVSTLKIQRTQQEDSAVYLCASSPVAGGSYNEQFFGPGTRLTVL.

This clonotype was found many times. The chain is built from TRBV20-1 and TRBJ1-5, with 7 bases identical to TRBD1. V shed 6 bases and J 3 bases; nucleotides not matched to a gene: 5. The V gene's germline CDR1 is DFQATT and CDR2 SNEGSKA (reference sequence). The CDR3 runs 13 residues. This CDR3 reads CSAPGQNNQPQHF. Written as DNA, the CDR3 is TGCAGTGCACCGGGACAGAACAATCAGCCCCAGCATTTT.

This clonotype was seen ten or more times. The chain combines TRBV4-2 with TRBJ2-5, with D possibly called TRBD1 or TRBD2 (6 bases each). Per the germline V gene, CDR1 is LGHNA and CDR2 is YNFKEQ. The CDR3 is 17 residues long. Trimming shortened V by 0 bases and J by 1 base, and 15 bases separated the two germline ends. The CDR3 DNA is TGTGCCAGCAGCCAAGACAAACAGGGAGGACTCCAAGAGACCCAGTACTTC. It encodes CASSQDKQGGLQETQYF.

V and J are TRBV6-2 or TRBV6-3 and TRBJ2-7; 8 bases map to TRBD1. CDR1 is MNHEY and CDR2 is SVGEGT in the germline V gene. V lost 10 bases to trimming and J lost 0 bases; unmatched junction nucleotides: 11. CDR3 length: 15 amino acids. CDR3 sequence: CATTQGTGDSYEQYF. DNA for the CDR3: TGTGCCACAACCCAGGGGACAGGCGACTCCTACGAGCAGTACTTC.

This clonotype was counted only a few times. This chain links TRBV4-3 with TRBJ2-1, with 12 nucleotides matching TRBD2. The CDR3 covers 15 residues. Germline V gene data show CDR1 as LGHNA and CDR2 as YSLEER. V was pared by 4 bases and J by 8 bases, with 6 bases of the junction left unmatched. The CDR3 bases are TGCGCCAGCAGCCTACTAGCGGGGGGTAGTTATGAGCAGTTCTTC. Amino acids: CASSLLAGGSYEQFF.